This entry concerns a single TCR beta chain. Its target is unknown. Profiling relied on immunoSEQ multiplex PCR, and the TCRdb table lists in-frame clones only, not all of them. The table has some 180,000 clones, approximately 89% seen once. The CDR3 runs to 15 residues. Losses at the gene ends were 5 bases for V and 2 bases for J; bases not matched to a gene: 4. Germline CDR1 reads SGHVS; CDR2 reads FQNEAQ. This entry belongs to a study of T cell responses to AZD1222 COVID-19 vaccine. Broader study findings: The donor group comprised mostly white British people and more females; the analysis possibly underestimated clonal diversity.

This sequence originates from an adult who received the AZD1222 COVID-19 vaccine. Sample: peripheral blood, taken 28 days after the second AZD1222 dose. The gene calls are TRBV7-8 and TRBJ2-2; 8 bases match TRBD1. For the CDR3, the DNA is TGTGCCAGCAGCCGGGACAGGCTTAACACCGGGGAGCTGTTTTTT. Amino acid sequence: CASSRDRLNTGELFF.